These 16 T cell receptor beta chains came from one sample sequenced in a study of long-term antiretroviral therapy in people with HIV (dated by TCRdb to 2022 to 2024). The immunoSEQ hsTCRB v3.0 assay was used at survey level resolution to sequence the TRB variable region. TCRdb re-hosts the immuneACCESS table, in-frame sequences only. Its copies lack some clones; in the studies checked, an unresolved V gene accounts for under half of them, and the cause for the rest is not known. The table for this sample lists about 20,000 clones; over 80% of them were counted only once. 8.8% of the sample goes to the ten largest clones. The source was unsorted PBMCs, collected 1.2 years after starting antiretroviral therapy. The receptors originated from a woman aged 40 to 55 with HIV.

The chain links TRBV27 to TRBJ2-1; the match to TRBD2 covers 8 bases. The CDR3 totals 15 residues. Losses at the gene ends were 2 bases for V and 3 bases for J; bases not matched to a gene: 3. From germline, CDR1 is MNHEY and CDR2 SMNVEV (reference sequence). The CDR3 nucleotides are TGTGCCAGCAGTTTACCGGGGGGGGACTACAATGAGCAGTTCTTC. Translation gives CASSLPGGDYNEQFF.

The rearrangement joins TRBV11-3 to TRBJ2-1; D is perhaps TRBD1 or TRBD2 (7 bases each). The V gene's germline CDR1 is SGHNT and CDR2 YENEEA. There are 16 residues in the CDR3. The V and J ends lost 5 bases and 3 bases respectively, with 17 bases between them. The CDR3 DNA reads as TGTGCCAGCAGCGCCTCGGGACAGCGGGGCTACAATGAGCAGTTCTTC. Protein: CASSASGQRGYNEQFF.

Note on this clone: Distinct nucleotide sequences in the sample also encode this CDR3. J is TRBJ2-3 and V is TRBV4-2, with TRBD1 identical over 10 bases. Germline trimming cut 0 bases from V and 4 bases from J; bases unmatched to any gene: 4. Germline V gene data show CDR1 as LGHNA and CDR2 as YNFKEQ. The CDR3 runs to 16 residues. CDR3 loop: CASSQDQGQGADTQYF. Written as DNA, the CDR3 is TGTGCCAGCAGCCAAGACCAAGGACAGGGGGCAGATACGCAGTATTTT.

This CDR3 is CASSLPREGPSYNEQFF. CDR3 in DNA: TGTGCCAGCAGCTTACCGAGGGAGGGCCCCTCCTACAATGAGCAGTTCTTC. The V call is TRBV13, the J call TRBJ2-1; TRBD2 aligns across 7 bases. V was pared by 2 bases and J by 0 bases, with 7 bases of the junction left unmatched. The V gene's germline CDR1 is PRHDT and CDR2 FYEKMQ (reference sequence). This CDR3 spans 17 amino acids.

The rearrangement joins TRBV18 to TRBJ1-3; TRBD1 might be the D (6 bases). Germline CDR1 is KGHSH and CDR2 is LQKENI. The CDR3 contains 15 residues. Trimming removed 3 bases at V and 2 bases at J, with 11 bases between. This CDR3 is CASSPTGETGNTIYF. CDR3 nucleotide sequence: TGTGCCAGCTCACCGACAGGTGAAACTGGAAACACCATATATTTT.

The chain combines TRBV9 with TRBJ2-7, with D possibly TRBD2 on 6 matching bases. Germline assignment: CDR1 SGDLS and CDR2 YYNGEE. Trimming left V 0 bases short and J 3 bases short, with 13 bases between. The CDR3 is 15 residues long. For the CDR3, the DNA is TGTGCCAGCAGCGTAGGTGCGGGGACGATCTACGAGCAGTACTTC. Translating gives CASSVGAGTIYEQYF.

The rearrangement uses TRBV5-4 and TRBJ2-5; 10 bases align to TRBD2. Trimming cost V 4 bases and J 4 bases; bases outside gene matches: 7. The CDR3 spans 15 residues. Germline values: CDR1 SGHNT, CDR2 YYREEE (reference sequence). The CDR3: CASSPAGGPRETQYF. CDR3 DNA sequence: TGTGCCAGCAGCCCAGCGGGAGGGCCCCGAGAGACCCAGTACTTC. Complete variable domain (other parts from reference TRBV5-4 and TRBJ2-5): ETGVTQSPTHLIKTRGQQVTLRCSSQSGHNTVSWYQQALGQGPQFIFQYYREEENGRGNFPPRFSGLQFPNYSSELNVNALELDDSALYLCASSPAGGPRETQYFGPGTRLLVL.

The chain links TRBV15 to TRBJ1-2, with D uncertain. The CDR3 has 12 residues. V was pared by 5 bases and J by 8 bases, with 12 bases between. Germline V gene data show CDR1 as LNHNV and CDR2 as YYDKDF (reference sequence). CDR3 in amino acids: CATSFDRLGYTF. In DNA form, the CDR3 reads TGTGCCACCAGCTTCGATCGACTGGGCTACACCTTC. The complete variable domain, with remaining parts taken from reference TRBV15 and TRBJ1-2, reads DAMVIQNPRYQVTQFGKPVTLSCSQTLNHNVMYWYQQKSSQAPKLLFHYYDKDFNNEADTPDNFQSRRPNTSFCFLDIRSPGLGDTAMYLCATSFDRLGYTFGSGTRLTVV.

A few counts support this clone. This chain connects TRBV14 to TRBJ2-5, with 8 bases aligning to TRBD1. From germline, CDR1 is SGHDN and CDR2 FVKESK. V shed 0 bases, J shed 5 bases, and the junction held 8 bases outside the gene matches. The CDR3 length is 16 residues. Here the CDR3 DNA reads TGTGCCAGCAGCCAAGAGGTCGGCAGGGGGCGGGAGACCCAGTACTTC. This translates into CASSQEVGRGRETQYF.

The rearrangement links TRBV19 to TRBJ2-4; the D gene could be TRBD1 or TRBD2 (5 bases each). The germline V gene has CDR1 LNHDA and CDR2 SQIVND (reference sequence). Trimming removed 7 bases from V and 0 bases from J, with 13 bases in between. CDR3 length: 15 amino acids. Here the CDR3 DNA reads TGTGCCAGTACCCCTCGGGGCCTAGCCAAAAACATTCAGTACTTC. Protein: CASTPRGLAKNIQYF.

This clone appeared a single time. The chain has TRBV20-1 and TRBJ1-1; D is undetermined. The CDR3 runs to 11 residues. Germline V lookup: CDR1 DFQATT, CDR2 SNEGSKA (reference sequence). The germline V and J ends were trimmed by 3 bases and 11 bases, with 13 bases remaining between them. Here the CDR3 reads CSARPYEKAFF. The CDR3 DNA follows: TGCAGTGCTAGGCCTTACGAGAAGGCTTTCTTT.

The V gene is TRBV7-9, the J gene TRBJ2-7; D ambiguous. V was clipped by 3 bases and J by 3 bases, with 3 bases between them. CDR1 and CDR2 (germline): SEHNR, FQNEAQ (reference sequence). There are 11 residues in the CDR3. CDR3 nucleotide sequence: TGTGCCAGCAGCTTTCTCTACGAGCAGTACTTC. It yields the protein CASSFLYEQYF.

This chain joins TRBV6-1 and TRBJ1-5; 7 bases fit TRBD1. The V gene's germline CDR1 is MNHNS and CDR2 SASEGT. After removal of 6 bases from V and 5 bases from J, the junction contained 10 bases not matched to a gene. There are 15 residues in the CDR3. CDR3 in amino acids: CASSSGTANYQPQHF. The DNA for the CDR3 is TGTGCCAGCAGCTCCGGGACAGCAAATTATCAGCCCCAGCATTTT.

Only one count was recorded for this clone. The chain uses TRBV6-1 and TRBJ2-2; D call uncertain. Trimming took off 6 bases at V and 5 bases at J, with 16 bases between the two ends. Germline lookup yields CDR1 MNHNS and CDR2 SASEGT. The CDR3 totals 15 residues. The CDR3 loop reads CASRADPHATGELFF. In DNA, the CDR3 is TGTGCCAGCAGAGCCGACCCCCATGCGACCGGGGAGCTGTTTTTT.

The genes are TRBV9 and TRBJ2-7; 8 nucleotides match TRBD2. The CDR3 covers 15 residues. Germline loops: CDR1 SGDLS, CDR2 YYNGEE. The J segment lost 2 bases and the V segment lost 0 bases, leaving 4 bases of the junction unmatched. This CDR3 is CASSVGGLGAYEQYF. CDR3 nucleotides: TGTGCCAGCAGCGTAGGGGGACTAGGTGCCTACGAGCAGTACTTC.

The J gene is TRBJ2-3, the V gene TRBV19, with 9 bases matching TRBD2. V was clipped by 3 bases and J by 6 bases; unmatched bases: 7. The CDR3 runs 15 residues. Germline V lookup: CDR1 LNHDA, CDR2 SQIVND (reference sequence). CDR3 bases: TGTGCCAGTAGTATCGGCGGGAGGGAGGGGGATACGCAGTATTTT. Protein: CASSIGGREGDTQYF.